The 3 T cell receptor beta chains given below trace back to one sample, sequenced in a study of shared clonotypes between healthy human individuals (dated by TCRdb to 2018 to 2021). Libraries were constructed by the immunoSEQ multiplex PCR assay. The immuneACCESS repertoire file appears here via TCRdb, limited to in-frame rearrangements. These files lack a portion of the clones; in checked studies, under half of the deficit traces to unresolved V genes, and the cause of the others is not known. The sample contains about 2.1 million clones, around 93% of them found a single time. The ten most abundant clones make up under 2% of the sample. For the CD8 naive samples, CD45RO-negative cells were positively selected for CCR7, yielding a CD45RA+CCR7+ population from which TemRA cells were excluded. The sample taken for sequencing was naive CD8+ T cells from PBMCs. This sample's cell subset or site label indicates: CD45RA+CCR7+. These receptors originate from a man aged 18 to 29 in good health. Some clones in this sample may be carry-over from other donors' samples.

In the case of this clone: Additional DNA sequences in this sample encode the identical CDR3. V and J are TRBV7-9 and TRBJ1-1; unclear D gene. The V end was cut by 3 bases, the J end by 7 bases, with 6 bases between. The CDR3 extends over 11 amino acids. Germline values: CDR1 SEHNR, CDR2 FQNEAQ (reference sequence). CDR3 sequence reads: CASSFTNEAFF. The CDR3 DNA is TGTGCCAGCAGCTTCACGAATGAAGCTTTCTTT. Together with reference TRBV7-9 and TRBJ1-1, the CDR3 gives the full variable domain: DTGVSQNPRHKITKRGQNVTFRCDPISEHNRLYWYRQTLGQGPEFLTYFQNEAQLEKSRLLSDRFSAERPKGSFSTLEIQRTEQGDSAMYLCASSFTNEAFFGQGTRLTVV.

The rearrangement joins TRBV19 to TRBJ2-1; 11 nucleotides agree with TRBD1. Germline assignment: CDR1 LNHDA and CDR2 SQIVND (reference sequence). V shed 4 bases and J 3 bases; nucleotides not matched to a gene: 5. This CDR3 contains 16 residues. The CDR3 is CASSTGTGGFYNEQFF. The CDR3 region has the DNA TGTGCCAGTAGTACTGGGACAGGGGGGTTCTACAATGAGCAGTTCTTC.

This rearrangement joins TRBV19 to TRBJ2-5; possible D gene TRBD1, 6 bases. Trimming pared 7 bases from V and 4 bases from J, leaving 19 bases between. This CDR3 is built from 15 residues. From germline, CDR1 is LNHDA and CDR2 SQIVND (reference sequence). CDR3 coding DNA: TGTGCCAGTACCCCGACAGGCAATCTCGGAGAGACCCAGTACTTC. It is translated as CASTPTGNLGETQYF.